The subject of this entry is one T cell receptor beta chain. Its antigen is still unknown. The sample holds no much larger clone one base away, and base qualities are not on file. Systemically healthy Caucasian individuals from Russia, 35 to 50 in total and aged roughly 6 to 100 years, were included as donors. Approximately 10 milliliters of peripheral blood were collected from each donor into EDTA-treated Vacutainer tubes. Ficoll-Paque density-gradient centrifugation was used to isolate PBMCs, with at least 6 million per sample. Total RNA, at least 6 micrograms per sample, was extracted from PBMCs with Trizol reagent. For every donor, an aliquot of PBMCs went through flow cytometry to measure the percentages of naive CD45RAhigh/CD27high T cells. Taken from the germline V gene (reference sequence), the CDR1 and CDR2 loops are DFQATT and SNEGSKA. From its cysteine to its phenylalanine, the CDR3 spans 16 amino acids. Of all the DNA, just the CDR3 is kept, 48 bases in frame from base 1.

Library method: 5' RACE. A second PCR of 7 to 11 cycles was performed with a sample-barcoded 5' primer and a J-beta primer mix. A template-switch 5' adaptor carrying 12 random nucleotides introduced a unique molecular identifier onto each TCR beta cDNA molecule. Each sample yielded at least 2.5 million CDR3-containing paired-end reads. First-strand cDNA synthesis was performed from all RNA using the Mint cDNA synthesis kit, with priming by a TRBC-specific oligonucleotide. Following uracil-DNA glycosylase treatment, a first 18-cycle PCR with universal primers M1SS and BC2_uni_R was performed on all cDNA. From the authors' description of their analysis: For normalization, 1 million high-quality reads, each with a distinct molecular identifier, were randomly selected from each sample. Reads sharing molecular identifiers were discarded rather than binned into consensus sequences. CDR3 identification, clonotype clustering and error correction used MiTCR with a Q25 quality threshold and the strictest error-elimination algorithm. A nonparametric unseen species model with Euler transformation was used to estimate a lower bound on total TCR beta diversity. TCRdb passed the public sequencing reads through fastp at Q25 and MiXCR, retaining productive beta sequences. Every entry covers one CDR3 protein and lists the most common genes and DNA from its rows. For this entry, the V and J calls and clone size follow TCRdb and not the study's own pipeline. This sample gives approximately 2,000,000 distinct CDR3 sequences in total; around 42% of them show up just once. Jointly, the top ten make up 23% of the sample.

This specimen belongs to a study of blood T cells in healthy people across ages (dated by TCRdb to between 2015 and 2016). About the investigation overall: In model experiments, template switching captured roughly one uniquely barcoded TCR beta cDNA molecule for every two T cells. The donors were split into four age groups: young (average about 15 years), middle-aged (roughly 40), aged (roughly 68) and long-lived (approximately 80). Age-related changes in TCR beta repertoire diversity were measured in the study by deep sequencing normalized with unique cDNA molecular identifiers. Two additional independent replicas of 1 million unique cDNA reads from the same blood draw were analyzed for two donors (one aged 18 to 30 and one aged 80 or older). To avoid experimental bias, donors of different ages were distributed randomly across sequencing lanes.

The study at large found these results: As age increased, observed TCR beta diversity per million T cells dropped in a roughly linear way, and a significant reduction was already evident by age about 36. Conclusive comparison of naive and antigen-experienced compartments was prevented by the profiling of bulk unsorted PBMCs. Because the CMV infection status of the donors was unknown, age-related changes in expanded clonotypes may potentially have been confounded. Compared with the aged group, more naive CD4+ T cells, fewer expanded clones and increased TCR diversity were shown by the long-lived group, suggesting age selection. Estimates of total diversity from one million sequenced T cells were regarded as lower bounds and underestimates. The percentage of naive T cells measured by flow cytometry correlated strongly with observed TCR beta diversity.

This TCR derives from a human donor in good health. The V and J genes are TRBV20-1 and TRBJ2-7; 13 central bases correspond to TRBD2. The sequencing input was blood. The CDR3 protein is CSGVGLAGSSSYEQYF. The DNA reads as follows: TGCAGCGGGGTGGGACTAGCGGGGTCGAGCTCCTACGAGCAGTACTTC.